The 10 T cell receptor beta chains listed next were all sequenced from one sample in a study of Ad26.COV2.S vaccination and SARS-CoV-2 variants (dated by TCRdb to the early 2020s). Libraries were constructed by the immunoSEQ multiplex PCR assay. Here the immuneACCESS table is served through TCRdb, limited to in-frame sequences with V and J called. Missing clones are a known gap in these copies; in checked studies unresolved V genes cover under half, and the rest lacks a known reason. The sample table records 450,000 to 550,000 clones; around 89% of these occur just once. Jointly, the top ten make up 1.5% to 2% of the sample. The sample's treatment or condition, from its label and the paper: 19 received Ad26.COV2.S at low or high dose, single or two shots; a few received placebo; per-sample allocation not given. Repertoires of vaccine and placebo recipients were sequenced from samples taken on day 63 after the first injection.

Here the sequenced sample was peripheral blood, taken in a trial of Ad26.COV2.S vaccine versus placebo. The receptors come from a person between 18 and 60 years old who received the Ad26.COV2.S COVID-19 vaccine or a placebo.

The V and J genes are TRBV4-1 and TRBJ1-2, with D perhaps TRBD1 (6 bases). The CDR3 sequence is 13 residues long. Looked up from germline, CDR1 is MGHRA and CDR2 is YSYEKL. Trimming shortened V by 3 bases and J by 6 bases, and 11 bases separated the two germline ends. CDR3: CASSHGQRDGYTF. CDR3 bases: TGCGCCAGCAGCCACGGACAGAGAGATGGCTACACCTTC.

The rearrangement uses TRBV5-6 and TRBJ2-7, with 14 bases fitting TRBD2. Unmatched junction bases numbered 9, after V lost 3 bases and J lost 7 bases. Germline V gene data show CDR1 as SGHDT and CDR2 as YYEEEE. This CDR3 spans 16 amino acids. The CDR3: CASSWVGLAGVEEQYF. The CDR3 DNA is TGTGCCAGCAGCTGGGTGGGACTAGCGGGAGTGGAAGAGCAGTACTTC.

CDR3 loop: CASSQDYTNYGYTF. In nucleotides, the CDR3 is TGTGCCAGCAGCCAAGATTACACTAACTATGGCTACACCTTC. The rearrangement joins TRBV3-1 (or the pseudogene TRBV3-2) to TRBJ1-2; unclear D gene. The CDR3 is 14 amino acids. The V gene's germline CDR1 is LGHDT and CDR2 YNNKEL (reference sequence). V was clipped by 0 bases and J by 0 bases, with 5 bases between them.

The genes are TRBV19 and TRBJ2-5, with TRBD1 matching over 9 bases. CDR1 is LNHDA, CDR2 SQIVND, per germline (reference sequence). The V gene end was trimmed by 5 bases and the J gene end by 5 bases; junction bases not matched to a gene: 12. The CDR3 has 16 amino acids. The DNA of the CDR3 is TGTGCCAGTAGTTCCCCTGGACAGGGGAGGGGTGAGACCCAGTACTTC. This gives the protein CASSSPGQGRGETQYF. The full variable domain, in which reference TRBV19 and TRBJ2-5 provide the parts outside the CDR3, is DGGITQSPKYLFRKEGQNVTLSCEQNLNHDAMYWYRQDPGQGLRLIYYSQIVNDFQKGDIAEGYSVSREKKESFPLTVTSAQKNPTAFYLCASSSPGQGRGETQYFGPGTRLLVL.

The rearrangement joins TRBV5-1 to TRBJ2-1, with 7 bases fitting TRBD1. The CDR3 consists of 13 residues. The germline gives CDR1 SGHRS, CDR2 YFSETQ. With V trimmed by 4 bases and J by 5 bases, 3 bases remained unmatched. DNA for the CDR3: TGCGCCAGCAGCACGGACAGGCACAATGAGCAGTTCTTC. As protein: CASSTDRHNEQFF.

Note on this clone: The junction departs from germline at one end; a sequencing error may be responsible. The CDR3 region is CASSLGLKTEAFF. The CDR3 DNA follows: TGTGCCAGCAGTTTGGGACTGAAAACTGAAGCTTTCTTT. This rearrangement joins TRBV12-3 or TRBV12-4 to TRBJ1-1, with a tentative D call TRBD1 (5 bases). CDR3 length: 13 residues.

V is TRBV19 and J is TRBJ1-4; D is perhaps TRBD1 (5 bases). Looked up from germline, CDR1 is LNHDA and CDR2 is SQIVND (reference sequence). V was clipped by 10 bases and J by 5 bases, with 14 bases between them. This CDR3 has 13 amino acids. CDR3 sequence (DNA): TGTGCCACCTCAGGGCGGGTAAATGAAAAACTGTTTTTT. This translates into CATSGRVNEKLFF.

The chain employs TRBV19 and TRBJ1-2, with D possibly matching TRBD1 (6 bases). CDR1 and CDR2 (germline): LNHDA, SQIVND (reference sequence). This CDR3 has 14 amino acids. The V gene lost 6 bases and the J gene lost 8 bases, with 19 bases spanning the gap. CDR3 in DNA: TGTGCCAGTAGACAAACCGACGACAGGAGCGGCTACACCTTC. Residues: CASRQTDDRSGYTF.

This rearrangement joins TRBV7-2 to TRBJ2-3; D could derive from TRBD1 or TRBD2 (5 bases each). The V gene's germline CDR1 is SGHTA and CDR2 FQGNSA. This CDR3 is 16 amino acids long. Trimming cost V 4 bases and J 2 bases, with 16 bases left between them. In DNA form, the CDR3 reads TGTGCCAGCAGCTCATCCGGGACCCTTACCACAGATACGCAGTATTTT. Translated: CASSSSGTLTTDTQYF.

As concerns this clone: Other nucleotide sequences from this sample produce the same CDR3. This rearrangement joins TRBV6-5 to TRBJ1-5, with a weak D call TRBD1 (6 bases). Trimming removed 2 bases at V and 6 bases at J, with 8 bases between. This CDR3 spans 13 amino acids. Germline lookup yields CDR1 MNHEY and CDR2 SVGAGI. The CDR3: CASSYRGGQPQHF. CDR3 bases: TGTGCCAGCAGTTACAGGGGGGGTCAGCCCCAGCATTTT.